Below are 31 T cell receptor beta chains sequenced from a single sample in a study of cytomegalovirus exposure and HLA in healthy donors. Measured with immunoSEQ multiplex PCR; TCRdb has only the in-frame clones, and not every one. The sample has 250,000 to 350,000 clones, roughly 90% seen once. The specimen was PBMCs. These receptors all come from a woman aged 18 to 35 in good health and CMV-seronegative.

This clone was counted a single time. CDR3 nucleotides: TGTGCCAGCAGCGTAGAGACACCGGGACTAGCGGGTCTCAATGAGCAGTTCTTC. Translated, it gives CASSVETPGLAGLNEQFF. This sequence joins TRBV9 and TRBJ2-1; 12 bases agree with TRBD2. The CDR3 extends over 18 amino acids. The germline V gene encodes CDR1 SGDLS and CDR2 YYNGEE. V shed 0 bases, J shed 6 bases, and the junction held 10 bases outside the gene matches.

The V and J genes are TRBV19 and TRBJ1-1; D possibly corresponds to TRBD1 (6 bases). The CDR3 totals 14 residues. Germline-derived CDR1 and CDR2 are LNHDA and SQIVND (reference sequence). V was shortened by 0 bases and J by 5 bases, with 10 bases between the two germline ends. The CDR3 reads CASSIDRGGTEAFF. The DNA of the CDR3 is TGTGCCAGTAGTATAGATCGAGGGGGAACTGAAGCTTTCTTT.

The chain combines TRBV11-3 with TRBJ2-2, with TRBD1 identical over 9 bases. CDR1 SGHNT and CDR2 YENEEA come from the germline V gene. The V and J ends lost 4 bases and 2 bases, in that order; junction bases with no gene match: 5. CDR3 length: 16 amino acids. The CDR3 nucleotides are TGTGCCAGCAGCTATGGGACAGGGCGAAACACCGGGGAGCTGTTTTTT. Its protein product is CASSYGTGRNTGELFF.

The gene calls are TRBV25-1 and TRBJ2-1; D may be TRBD2 (5 bases). There are 15 residues in the CDR3. Trimming pared 10 bases from V and 3 bases from J, leaving 19 bases between. The germline V gene encodes CDR1 MGHDK and CDR2 SYGVNS. The CDR3 here is CATRKPGSGYNEQFF. The CDR3 region has the DNA TGTGCCACCCGGAAACCGGGAAGCGGCTACAATGAGCAGTTCTTC.

The genes are TRBV28 and TRBJ2-3; possibly TRBD1 for D (6 bases). Trimming took 6 bases from V and 5 from J, leaving 15 bases between them. The CDR3 extends over 14 amino acids. Germline assignment: CDR1 MDHEN and CDR2 SYDVKM. The CDR3 spells CASSPSGEGDTQYF. DNA of the CDR3: TGTGCCAGCAGCCCGTCAGGGGAAGGAGATACGCAGTATTTT.

The chain joins TRBV6-6 to TRBJ1-4; D ambiguous. The germline V and J ends were trimmed by 10 bases and 8 bases, with 11 bases remaining between them. Germline V CDR1 and CDR2: MNHNY, SVGAGI (reference sequence). The CDR3 consists of 11 residues. The CDR3 loop is CATGLLEKLFF. The CDR3, as DNA: TGTGCCACAGGACTCCTCGAAAAACTGTTTTTT.

The chain recombines TRBV7-2 with TRBJ2-7; TRBD2 aligns across 10 bases. This CDR3 region has 14 residues. The V segment lost 5 bases and the J segment 2 bases; nucleotides outside the gene matches: 3. Germline V gene data show CDR1 as SGHTA and CDR2 as FQGNSA. The CDR3: CASSPGTSAYEQYF. The CDR3 nucleotides read TGTGCCAGCAGCCCTGGGACTAGCGCCTACGAGCAGTACTTC.

The V and J genes are TRBV21-1 and TRBJ2-7; the table's D call, TRBD2, was not checked against the DNA. TRBV21-1 is reported as a pseudogene. The CDR3 length is 15 residues. This CDR3 reads CASSQGTSPTYEQYF. CDR3 sequence (DNA): TGTGCCAGCAGCCAAGGGACTAGCCCGACCTACGAGCAGTACTTC.

This chain links TRBV19 with TRBJ1-2, with D maybe TRBD1 (5 bases). The CDR3 has 16 residues. From germline, CDR1 is LNHDA and CDR2 SQIVND (reference sequence). V was pared by 4 bases and J by 6 bases, with 21 bases between. Here the CDR3 DNA reads TGTGCCAGTAGTACTCCGTCGCTAAGGGGAATAGATGGCTACACCTTC. It encodes CASSTPSLRGIDGYTF.

The chain carries TRBV27 and TRBJ2-5, with a tentative D call TRBD1 (6 bases). The CDR3 totals 19 residues. Germline CDR1 MNHEY, CDR2 SMNVEV (reference sequence). The V end lost 4 bases, the J end lost 7 bases, and 31 bases lay between the germline ends. CDR3 amino acids: CASSSLKQGGSSTGLTQYF. Here the CDR3 DNA reads TGTGCCAGCAGTTCATTAAAACAGGGCGGCTCCAGTACGGGGTTGACCCAGTACTTC.

V is TRBV14 and J is TRBJ2-5; 10 bases match TRBD2. J lost 5 bases, V lost 0 bases, and 6 bases had no gene match. The CDR3 totals 16 residues. The V gene's germline CDR1 is SGHDN and CDR2 FVKESK. Written as DNA, the CDR3 is TGTGCCAGCAGCCAAGATGAGCGGGAGGGCCCCGAGACCCAGTACTTC. Amino acid sequence: CASSQDEREGPETQYF.

V and J are TRBV28 and TRBJ2-7, with 11 bases fitting TRBD1. V dropped 6 bases and J dropped 0; count of bases not matched to a gene: 4. The CDR3 totals 15 residues. Germline V gene data show CDR1 as MDHEN and CDR2 as SYDVKM. The CDR3 region is CASRSGQGVSYEQYF. CDR3 DNA sequence: TGTGCCAGCAGGTCGGGACAGGGGGTCTCCTACGAGCAGTACTTC. Supplemented by reference TRBV28 and TRBJ2-7, the full variable domain reads DVKVTQSSRYLVKRTGEKVFLECVQDMDHENMFWYRQDPGLGLRLIYFSYDVKMKEKGDIPEGYSVSREKKERFSLILESASTNQTSMYLCASRSGQGVSYEQYFGPGTRLTVT.

The V call is TRBV6-1, the J call TRBJ1-2; D gene unclear. Trimming took 1 base from V and 3 from J, leaving 12 bases between them. From germline, CDR1 is MNHNS and CDR2 SASEGT. This CDR3 has 15 amino acids. CDR3 DNA: TGTGCCAGCAGTGAAGTAGAGACGGGAGACTATGGCTACACCTTC. It is translated as CASSEVETGDYGYTF.

This chain uses TRBV27 with TRBJ2-3; TRBD2 matches at 13 bases. The CDR3 runs to 16 residues. From germline, CDR1 is MNHEY and CDR2 SMNVEV (reference sequence). J gave up 6 bases and V 0 bases, and 3 bases lay outside the gene matches. Written as DNA, the CDR3 is TGTGCCAGCAGTTTATCGTCGACTAGCGGGAGGGATACGCAGTATTTT. Amino acid sequence: CASSLSSTSGRDTQYF.

This clone was counted only a few times. V is TRBV5-6 and J is TRBJ1-5, with D tentatively TRBD1 (5 bases). Germline-derived CDR1 and CDR2 are SGHDT and YYEEEE. The CDR3 loop spans 14 amino acids. Trimming left V 2 bases short and J 0 bases short, with 6 bases between. The CDR3 here is CASSFQGSNQPQHF. The DNA of the CDR3 is TGTGCCAGCAGCTTTCAGGGTAGCAATCAGCCCCAGCATTTT.

The chain recombines TRBV18 with TRBJ2-7; 8 nucleotides align to TRBD2. Germline loops: CDR1 KGHSH, CDR2 LQKENI. The CDR3 loop spans 15 amino acids. V lost 2 bases to trimming and J lost 5 bases; unmatched junction nucleotides: 8. CDR3 region: CASSPSAGLGNEQYF. Here the CDR3 DNA reads TGTGCCAGCTCACCATCGGCGGGACTAGGGAACGAGCAGTACTTC.

The CDR3 DNA reads TGTGCCAGCAGCCCCGGACTAGCGGGAGGGCCTAGAGATACGCAGTATTTT. It is translated as CASSPGLAGGPRDTQYF. The rearrangement joins TRBV9 to TRBJ2-3; 15 nucleotides line up with TRBD2. The V gene end was trimmed by 4 bases and the J gene end by 5 bases; junction bases not matched to a gene: 8. Germline CDR1 is SGDLS and CDR2 is YYNGEE. The length of the CDR3 is 17 residues.

V and J are TRBV6-1 and TRBJ2-5, with 7 bases matching TRBD2. The CDR3 length is 18 residues. Germline CDR1 and CDR2: MNHNS and SASEGT. J gave up 1 base and V 0 bases, and 11 bases lay outside the gene matches. The chain's CDR3 is CASSEARGRVLSQETQYF. The CDR3 DNA reads TGTGCCAGCAGTGAAGCACGGGGGAGGGTGTTAAGCCAAGAGACCCAGTACTTC.

The genes are TRBV28 and TRBJ2-3, with D uncertain. The germline V and J ends were trimmed by 2 bases and 6 bases, with 21 bases remaining between them. There are 17 residues in the CDR3. The germline CDR1 and CDR2 sequences are MDHEN and SYDVKM. In nucleotides, the CDR3 is TGTGCCAGCAGTTTACCCCCCTCGCAGGCCCCAACGGATACGCAGTATTTT. Amino acid sequence: CASSLPPSQAPTDTQYF. Variable domain in full (rest from reference TRBV28 and TRBJ2-3): DVKVTQSSRYLVKRTGEKVFLECVQDMDHENMFWYRQDPGLGLRLIYFSYDVKMKEKGDIPEGYSVSREKKERFSLILESASTNQTSMYLCASSLPPSQAPTDTQYFGPGTRLTVL.

The V and J genes are TRBV29-1 and TRBJ1-1; 8 bases match TRBD1. Looked up from germline, CDR1 is SQVTM and CDR2 is ANQGSEA. There are 14 residues in the CDR3. V lost 8 bases and J lost 0; bases outside the gene matches: 8. The CDR3 DNA is TGCAGCTTGGGGCAGGGGGCATTGAACACTGAAGCTTTCTTT. Protein sequence: CSLGQGALNTEAFF.

The chain recombines TRBV9 with TRBJ2-3; possibly TRBD1 for D (6 bases). V lost 0 bases and J 2 bases, leaving 31 bases between the germline ends. Germline loops: CDR1 SGDLS, CDR2 YYNGEE. The CDR3 runs to 22 residues. This CDR3 reads CASSVAPGTPRITSLVTDTQYF. The CDR3 nucleotides read TGTGCCAGCAGCGTAGCCCCAGGGACACCCCGCATTACCTCACTGGTCACAGATACGCAGTATTTT.

The chain joins TRBV6-5 to TRBJ2-1, with 7 positions matching TRBD1. The CDR3 runs to 14 residues. Germline loops: CDR1 MNHEY, CDR2 SVGAGI. The V segment lost 7 bases and the J segment 0 bases; nucleotides outside the gene matches: 3. The CDR3 DNA follows: TGTGCCAGCACTGGACAGGACTCCTACAATGAGCAGTTCTTC. Amino acid sequence: CASTGQDSYNEQFF.

The genes are TRBV9 and TRBJ2-2, with D perhaps matching TRBD2 (5 bases). The V gene's germline CDR1 is SGDLS and CDR2 YYNGEE. Deletions cut 0 bases from V and 6 bases from J, with 15 bases between. The CDR3 length is 16 residues. CDR3 nucleotide sequence: TGTGCCAGCAGCGTAGCGGGGTTAAGCAACGCCGGGGAGCTGTTTTTT. Amino acids: CASSVAGLSNAGELFF.

The chain couples TRBV2 to TRBJ1-5, with 7 bases matching TRBD1. V shed 6 bases, J shed 4 bases, and the junction held 9 bases outside the gene matches. The CDR3 consists of 15 residues. Germline V gene data show CDR1 as SNHLY and CDR2 as FYNNEI. This CDR3 is CASSGTGTVNQPQHF. The DNA of the CDR3 is TGTGCCAGCAGCGGGACCGGGACAGTGAATCAGCCCCAGCATTTT.

V is TRBV7-7 and J is TRBJ2-5; D is undetermined. With 5 bases removed from V and 5 bases from J, the gap between germline ends came to 15 bases. Per the germline V gene, CDR1 is SSHAT and CDR2 is FNYEAQ (reference sequence). This CDR3 comprises 14 residues. The DNA of the CDR3 is TGTGCCAGCAGCGGAACTGGGCTTGGGGAGACCCAGTACTTC. Translating gives CASSGTGLGETQYF.

Details on this clone: Its ends do not fully match the called genes, so a read error is possible. The rearrangement links TRBV10-3 to TRBJ2-7, with a possible D match to TRBD2 (6 bases). Looked up from germline, CDR1 is ENHRY and CDR2 is SYGVKD. CDR3 size: 13 residues. In DNA form, the CDR3 reads TGTGCCATCAACGGAGGGAACTCCGACGAGCAGTACTTC. As protein: CAINGGNSDEQYF.

The rearrangement links TRBV7-9 to TRBJ2-3; 11 bases match TRBD2. The germline gives CDR1 SEHNR, CDR2 FQNEAQ (reference sequence). This CDR3 contains 18 residues. Trimming removed 5 bases from V and 2 bases from J; junction bases left unmatched: 12. CDR3 in DNA: TGTGCCAGCAGCCCGGCCCGGCTAGCGGGAGGATCCACAGATACGCAGTATTTT. It specifies CASSPARLAGGSTDTQYF.

The chain uses TRBV5-1 and TRBJ1-1; D is possibly TRBD1 (6 bases). The CDR3 loop spans 13 amino acids. V was cut by 4 bases and J by 1 base, with 8 bases left in between. Germline values: CDR1 SGHRS, CDR2 YFSETQ. The CDR3 DNA reads as TGCGCCAGCAGCCAGGGGCCGAACACTGAAGCTTTCTTT. Translated: CASSQGPNTEAFF.

This chain connects TRBV10-3 to TRBJ1-2; tentative D call: TRBD1 (5 bases). Trimming cost V 4 bases and J 4 bases, with 16 bases left between them. The CDR3 runs to 15 residues. Germline V gene lookup returns CDR1 ENHRY and CDR2 SYGVKD. The CDR3 sequence: CAISVQGRSPYGYTF. CDR3 DNA: TGTGCCATCAGTGTGCAGGGCAGGTCTCCCTATGGCTACACCTTC.

V is TRBV18 and J is TRBJ2-7; 11 nucleotides line up with TRBD1. J lost 6 bases, V lost 5 bases, and 6 bases had no gene match. The germline gives CDR1 KGHSH, CDR2 LQKENI. This CDR3 comprises 14 residues. CDR3 sequence: CASSSGQGAVEQYF. The CDR3 DNA is TGTGCCAGCTCATCCGGACAGGGGGCTGTCGAGCAGTACTTC.

The chain's CDR3 is CASSLAGGQLFF. In nucleotides, the CDR3 is TGTGCCAGCAGCTTAGCAGGAGGCCAACTGTTTTTT. The chain has TRBV11-2 and TRBJ1-4; no firm D call. Trimming pared 1 base from V and 12 bases from J, leaving 9 bases between. The CDR3 contains 12 residues. Germline V gene lookup returns CDR1 SGHAT and CDR2 FQNNGV.